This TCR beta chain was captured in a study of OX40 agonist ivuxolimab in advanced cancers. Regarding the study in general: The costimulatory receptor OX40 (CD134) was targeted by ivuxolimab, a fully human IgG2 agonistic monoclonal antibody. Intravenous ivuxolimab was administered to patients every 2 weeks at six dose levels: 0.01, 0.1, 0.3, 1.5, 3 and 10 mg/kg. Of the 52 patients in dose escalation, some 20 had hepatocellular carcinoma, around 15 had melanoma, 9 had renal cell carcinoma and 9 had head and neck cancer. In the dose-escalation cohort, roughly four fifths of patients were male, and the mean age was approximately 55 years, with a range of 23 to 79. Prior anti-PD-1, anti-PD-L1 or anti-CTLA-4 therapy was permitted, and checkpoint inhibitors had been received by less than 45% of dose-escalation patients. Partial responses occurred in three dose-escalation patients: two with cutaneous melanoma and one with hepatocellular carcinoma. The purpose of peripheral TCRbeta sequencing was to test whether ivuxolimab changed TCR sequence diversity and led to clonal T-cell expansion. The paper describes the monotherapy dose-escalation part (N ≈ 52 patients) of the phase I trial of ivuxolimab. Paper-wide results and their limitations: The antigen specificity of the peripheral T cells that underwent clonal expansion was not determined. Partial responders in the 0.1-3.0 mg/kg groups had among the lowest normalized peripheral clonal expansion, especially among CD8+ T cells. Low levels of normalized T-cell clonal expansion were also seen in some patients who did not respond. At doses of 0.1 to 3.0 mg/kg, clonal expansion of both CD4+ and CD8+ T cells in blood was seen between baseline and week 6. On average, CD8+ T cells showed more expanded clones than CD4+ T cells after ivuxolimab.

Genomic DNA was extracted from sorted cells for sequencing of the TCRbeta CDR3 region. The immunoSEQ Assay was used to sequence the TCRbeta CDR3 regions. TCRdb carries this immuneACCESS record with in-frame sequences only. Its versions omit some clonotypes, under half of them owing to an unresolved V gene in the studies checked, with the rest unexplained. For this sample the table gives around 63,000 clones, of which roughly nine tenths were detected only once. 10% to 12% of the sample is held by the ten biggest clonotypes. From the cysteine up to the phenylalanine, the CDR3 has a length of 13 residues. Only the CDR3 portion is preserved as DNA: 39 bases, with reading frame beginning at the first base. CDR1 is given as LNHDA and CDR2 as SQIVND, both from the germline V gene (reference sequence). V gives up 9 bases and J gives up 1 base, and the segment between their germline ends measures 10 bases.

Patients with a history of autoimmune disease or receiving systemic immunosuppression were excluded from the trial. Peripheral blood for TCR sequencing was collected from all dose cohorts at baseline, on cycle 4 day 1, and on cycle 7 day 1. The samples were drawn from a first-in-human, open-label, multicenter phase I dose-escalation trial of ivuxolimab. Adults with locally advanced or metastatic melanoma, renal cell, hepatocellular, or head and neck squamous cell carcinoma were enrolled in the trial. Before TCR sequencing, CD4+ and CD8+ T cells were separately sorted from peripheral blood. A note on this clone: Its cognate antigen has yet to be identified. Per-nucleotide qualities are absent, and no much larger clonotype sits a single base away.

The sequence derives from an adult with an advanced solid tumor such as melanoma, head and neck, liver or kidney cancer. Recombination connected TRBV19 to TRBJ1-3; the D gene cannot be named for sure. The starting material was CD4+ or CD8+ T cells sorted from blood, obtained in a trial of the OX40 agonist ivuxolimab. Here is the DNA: TGTGCCAGCCGGAAGTATTCTGGAAACACCATATATTTT. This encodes CASRKYSGNTIYF. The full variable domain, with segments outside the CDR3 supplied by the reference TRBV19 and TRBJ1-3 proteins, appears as DGGITQSPKYLFRKEGQNVTLSCEQNLNHDAMYWYRQDPGQGLRLIYYSQIVNDFQKGDIAEGYSVSREKKESFPLTVTSAQKNPTAFYLCASRKYSGNTIYFGEGSWLTVV.